This TCR beta chain was recorded in a study of blood T cell repertoires in COVID-19. TCRdb's copy holds only in-frame clones and misses some; the assay was immunoSEQ multiplex PCR. This sample yields tens of thousands of clones, of which around 86% are seen a single time; under 3.5% belongs to the top ten. Trimming took 2 bases from V and 0 from J; bases not matched to a gene: 11. The CDR3 runs 20 residues. CDR1 is SGDLS and CDR2 is YYNGEE in the germline V gene. The V call is TRBV9, the J call TRBJ2-1, with 13 bases lining up with TRBD2. The specimen was peripheral blood. The TCR sequence derives from a woman aged 65 to 85 with acute or convalescent COVID-19. The CDR3 DNA reads TGTGCCAGCAGCGTCCAGGGACTAGCGGGGTATTTTTCCTCCTACAATGAGCAGTTCTTC. Amino acid sequence: CASSVQGLAGYFSSYNEQFF.